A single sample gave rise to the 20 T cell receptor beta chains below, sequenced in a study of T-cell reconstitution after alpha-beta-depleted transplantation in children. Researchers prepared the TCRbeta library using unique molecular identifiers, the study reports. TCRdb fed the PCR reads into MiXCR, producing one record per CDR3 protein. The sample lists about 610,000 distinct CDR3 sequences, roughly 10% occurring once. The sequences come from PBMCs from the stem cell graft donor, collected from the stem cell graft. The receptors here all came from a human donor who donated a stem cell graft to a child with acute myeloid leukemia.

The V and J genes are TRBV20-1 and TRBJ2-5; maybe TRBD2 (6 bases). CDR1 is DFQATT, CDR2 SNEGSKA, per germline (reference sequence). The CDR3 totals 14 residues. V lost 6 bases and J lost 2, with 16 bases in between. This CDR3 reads CSARLPSAQETQYF. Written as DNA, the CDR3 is TGCAGTGCCCGGCTCCCTAGCGCACAAGAGACCCAGTACTTC.

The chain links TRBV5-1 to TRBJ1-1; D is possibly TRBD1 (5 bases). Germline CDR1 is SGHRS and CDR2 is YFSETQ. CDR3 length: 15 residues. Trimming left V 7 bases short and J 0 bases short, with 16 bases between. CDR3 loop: CASWVGQGLNTEAFF. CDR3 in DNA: TGCGCCAGCTGGGTAGGTCAGGGATTGAACACTGAAGCTTTCTTT.

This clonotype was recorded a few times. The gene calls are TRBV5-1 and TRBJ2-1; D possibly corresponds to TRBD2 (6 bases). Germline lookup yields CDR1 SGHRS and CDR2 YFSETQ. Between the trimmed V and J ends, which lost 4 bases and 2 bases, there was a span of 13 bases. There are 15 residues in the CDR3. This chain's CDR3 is CASSTSGGTYNEQFF. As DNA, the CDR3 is TGCGCCAGCAGCACGTCCGGGGGAACCTACAATGAGCAGTTCTTC.

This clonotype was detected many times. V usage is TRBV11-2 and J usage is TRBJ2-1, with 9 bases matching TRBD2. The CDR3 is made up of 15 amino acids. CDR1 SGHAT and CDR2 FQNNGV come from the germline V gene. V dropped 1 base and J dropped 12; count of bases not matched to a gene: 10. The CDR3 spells CASSLVASGIIRQFF. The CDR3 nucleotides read TGTGCCAGCAGCTTAGTGGCTAGCGGGATAATAAGGCAGTTCTTC.

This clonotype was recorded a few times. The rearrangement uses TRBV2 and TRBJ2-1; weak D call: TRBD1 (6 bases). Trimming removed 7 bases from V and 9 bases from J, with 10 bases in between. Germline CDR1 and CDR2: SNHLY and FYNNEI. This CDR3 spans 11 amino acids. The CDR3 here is CASMGAGEQFF. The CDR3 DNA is TGTGCCAGCATGGGGGCCGGTGAGCAGTTCTTC.

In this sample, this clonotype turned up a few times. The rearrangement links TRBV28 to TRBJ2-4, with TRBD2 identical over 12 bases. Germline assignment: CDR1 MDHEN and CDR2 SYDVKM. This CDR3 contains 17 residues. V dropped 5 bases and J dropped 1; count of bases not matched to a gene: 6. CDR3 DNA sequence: TGTGCCAGCAGTCCGACTAGCGGGAGACGGGCCAAAAACATTCAGTACTTC. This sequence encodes CASSPTSGRRAKNIQYF.

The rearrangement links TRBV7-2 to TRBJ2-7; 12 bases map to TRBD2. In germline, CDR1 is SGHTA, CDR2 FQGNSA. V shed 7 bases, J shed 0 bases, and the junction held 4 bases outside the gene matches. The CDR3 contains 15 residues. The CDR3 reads CASTTSGGNSYEQYF. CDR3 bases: TGTGCCAGCACCACTAGCGGGGGGAACTCCTACGAGCAGTACTTC.

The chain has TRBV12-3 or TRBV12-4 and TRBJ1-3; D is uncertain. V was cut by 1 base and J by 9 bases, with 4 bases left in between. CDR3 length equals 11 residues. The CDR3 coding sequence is TGTGCCAGCAGTTTAGGTACCACCATATATTTT. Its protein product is CASSLGTTIYF.

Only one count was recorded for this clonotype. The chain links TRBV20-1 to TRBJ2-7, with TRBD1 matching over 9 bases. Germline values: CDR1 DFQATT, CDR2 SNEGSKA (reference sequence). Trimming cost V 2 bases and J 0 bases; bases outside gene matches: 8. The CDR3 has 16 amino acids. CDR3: CSARSGTGLSSYEQYF. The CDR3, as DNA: TGCAGTGCTAGATCCGGGACAGGGTTAAGCTCCTACGAGCAGTACTTC.

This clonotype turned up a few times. The CDR3 here is CSARDSKKVGNEQFF. Here the CDR3 DNA reads TGCAGTGCTAGAGATTCGAAGAAAGTCGGCAATGAGCAGTTCTTC. The chain uses TRBV20-1 and TRBJ2-1; D is uncertain. The germline V gene encodes CDR1 DFQATT and CDR2 SNEGSKA (reference sequence). This CDR3 has 15 residues. Between the trimmed V and J ends, which lost 0 bases and 6 bases, there was a span of 15 bases.

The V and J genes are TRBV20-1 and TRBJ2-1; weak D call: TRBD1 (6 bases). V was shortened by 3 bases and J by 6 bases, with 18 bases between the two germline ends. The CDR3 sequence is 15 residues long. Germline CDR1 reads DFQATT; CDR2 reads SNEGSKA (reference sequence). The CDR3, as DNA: TGCAGTGCTAGCTTCATCCTGGGACATGTCAATGAGCAGTTCTTC. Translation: CSASFILGHVNEQFF.

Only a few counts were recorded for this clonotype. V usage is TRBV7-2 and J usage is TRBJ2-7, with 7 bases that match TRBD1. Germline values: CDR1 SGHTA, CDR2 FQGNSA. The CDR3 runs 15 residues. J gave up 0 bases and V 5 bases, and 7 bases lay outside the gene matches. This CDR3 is CASSQGTANSYEQYF. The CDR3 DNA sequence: TGTGCCAGCAGCCAAGGGACAGCTAACTCCTACGAGCAGTACTTC.

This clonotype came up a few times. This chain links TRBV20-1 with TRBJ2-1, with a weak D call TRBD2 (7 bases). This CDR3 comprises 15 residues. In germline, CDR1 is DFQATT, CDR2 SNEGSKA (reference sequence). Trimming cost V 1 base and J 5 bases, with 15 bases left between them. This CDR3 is CSARVRGGRNNEQFF. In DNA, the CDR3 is TGCAGTGCTAGAGTTAGGGGGGGGCGCAACAATGAGCAGTTCTTC.

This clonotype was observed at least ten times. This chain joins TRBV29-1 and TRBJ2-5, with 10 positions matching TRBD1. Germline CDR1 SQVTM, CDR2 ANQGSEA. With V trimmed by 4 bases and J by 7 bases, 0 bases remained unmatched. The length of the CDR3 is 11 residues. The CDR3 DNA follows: TGCAGCGTTGGGACAGGGGGGACCCAGTACTTC. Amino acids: CSVGTGGTQYF.

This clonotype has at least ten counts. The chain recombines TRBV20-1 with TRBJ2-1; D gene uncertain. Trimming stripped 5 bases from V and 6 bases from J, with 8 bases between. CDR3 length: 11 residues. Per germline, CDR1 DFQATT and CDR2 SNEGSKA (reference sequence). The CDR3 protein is CSALAFNEQFF. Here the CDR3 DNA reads TGCAGTGCTTTAGCTTTCAATGAGCAGTTCTTC.

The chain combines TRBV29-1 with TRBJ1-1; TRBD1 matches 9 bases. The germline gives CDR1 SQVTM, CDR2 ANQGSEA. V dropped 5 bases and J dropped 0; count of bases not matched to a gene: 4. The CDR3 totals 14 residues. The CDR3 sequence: CSVLWDRVNTEAFF. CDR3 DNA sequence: TGCAGCGTTCTGTGGGACAGGGTGAACACTGAAGCTTTCTTT.

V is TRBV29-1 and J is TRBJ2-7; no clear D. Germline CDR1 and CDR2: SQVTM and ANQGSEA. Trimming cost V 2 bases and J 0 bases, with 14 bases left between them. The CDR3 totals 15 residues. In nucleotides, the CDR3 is TGCAGCGTTGAAAGGCCGGGCCGCTTCTCCTACGAGCAGTACTTC. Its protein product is CSVERPGRFSYEQYF.

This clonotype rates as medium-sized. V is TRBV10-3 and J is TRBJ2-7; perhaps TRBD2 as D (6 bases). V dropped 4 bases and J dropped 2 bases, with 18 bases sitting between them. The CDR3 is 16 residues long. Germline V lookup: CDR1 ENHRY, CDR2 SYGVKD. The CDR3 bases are TGTGCCATCAGTGTAGCCGGAGCGGGTTCCACCTACGAGCAGTACTTC. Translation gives CAISVAGAGSTYEQYF.

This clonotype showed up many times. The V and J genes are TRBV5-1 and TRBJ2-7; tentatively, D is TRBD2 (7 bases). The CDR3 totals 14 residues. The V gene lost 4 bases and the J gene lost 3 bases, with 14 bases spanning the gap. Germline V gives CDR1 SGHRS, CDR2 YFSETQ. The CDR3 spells CASSTGGVFYEQYF. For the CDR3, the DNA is TGCGCCAGCAGCACGGGGGGCGTTTTCTACGAGCAGTACTTC.

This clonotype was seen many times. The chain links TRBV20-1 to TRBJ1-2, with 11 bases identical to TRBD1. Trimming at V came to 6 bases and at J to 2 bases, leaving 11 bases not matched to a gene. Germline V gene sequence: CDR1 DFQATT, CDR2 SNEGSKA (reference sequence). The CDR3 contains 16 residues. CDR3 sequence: CSAPLGQGAGNYGYTF. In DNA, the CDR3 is TGCAGTGCCCCGCTCGGACAGGGGGCGGGAAACTATGGCTACACCTTC.